This TCR beta chain was sequenced for a study of Graves' ophthalmopathy and Graves' hyperthyroidism. This clonotype was seen repeatedly, ten times or more. Its antigen remains unknown. Amplifying from RNA transcripts, the study obtained TCR beta CDR3 regions. HTBI primers primed a first-round RT-PCR, and a second-round multiplex PCR followed. MiXCR, applied by TCRdb to the multiplex PCR reads, yields one record per CDR3 protein. The table records hundreds of thousands of distinct CDR3 sequences, over 40% of them present only once. The J segment lost 6 bases and the V segment lost 5 bases, leaving 4 bases of the junction unmatched. From germline, CDR1 is SQVTM and CDR2 ANQGSEA. The CDR3 contains 13 residues. Lactation, pregnancy, uncontrolled infections and other autoimmune diseases were all grounds for excluding patients. The diagnosis combined clinical symptoms, thyroxine, TRAb, thyroid ultrasound and orbital computed tomography scans.

Points from the study as a whole: Built on 13 signatures, a model told ophthalmopathy apart from stable hyperthyroidism with 85% to 90% sensitivity and around 80% specificity.

The clonotype comes from an adult man with Graves' ophthalmopathy. The chain couples TRBV29-1 to TRBJ2-2, with 9 bases that match TRBD1. The sequencing input was peripheral blood. The CDR3 DNA follows: TGCAGCGTTTGGGACAGGGATGCCGGGGAGCTGTTTTTT. Residues: CSVWDRDAGELFF.